The 13 T cell receptor beta chains listed next were all sequenced from one sample in a study of Graves' ophthalmopathy and Graves' hyperthyroidism. Transcripts of RNA were the source for amplifying TCR beta CDR3 regions. HTBI primers were employed in first-round RT-PCR, then a second-round multiplex PCR followed. MiXCR was run by TCRdb on the multiplex PCR reads, yielding one entry per CDR3 protein. The repertoire holds over a million distinct CDR3 sequences, less than 45% seen once, with 11% in the top ten. Sequenced material: peripheral blood or thyroid tissue (not recorded which). These receptors were collected from an adult man with Graves' hyperthyroidism.

This clonotype was seen once. The gene calls are TRBV7-8 and TRBJ1-5; TRBD1 is a possible D gene (5 bases). This CDR3 contains 16 residues. Germline-derived CDR1 and CDR2 are SGHVS and FQNEAQ. Trimming cost V 5 bases and J 1 base, with 15 bases left between them. DNA of the CDR3: TGTGCCAGCAGCCCCCGGGGCAGGGTGAGCAATCAGCCCCAGCATTTT. This encodes CASSPRGRVSNQPQHF.

This clonotype was recorded at least ten times. The chain couples TRBV4-2 to TRBJ2-7; 7 nucleotides match TRBD2. The CDR3 totals 14 residues. J lost 2 bases, V lost 4 bases, and 5 bases had no gene match. Per germline, CDR1 LGHNA and CDR2 YNFKEQ. The chain's CDR3 is CASSPDGTTYEQYF. The CDR3 coding sequence is TGTGCCAGCAGCCCTGATGGGACTACCTACGAGCAGTACTTC.

This clonotype came up many times. The rearrangement uses TRBV20-1 and TRBJ2-5; the D is unclear. Germline CDR1 DFQATT, CDR2 SNEGSKA (reference sequence). The CDR3 length is 13 residues. V was pared by 2 bases and J by 1 base, with 8 bases between. The CDR3 sequence is CSARFPGQETQYF. The CDR3 DNA sequence: TGCAGTGCTAGATTCCCCGGCCAAGAGACCCAGTACTTC.

The chain joins TRBV10-3 to TRBJ2-2, with a possible D match to TRBD2 (5 bases). V was clipped by 5 bases and J by 0 bases, with 10 bases between them. Germline CDR1 ENHRY, CDR2 SYGVKD. This CDR3 has 15 residues. The DNA for the CDR3 is TGTGCCATCAGTAGGGTAGCGACGAACACCGGGGAGCTGTTTTTT. It is translated as CAISRVATNTGELFF.

CDR3 in DNA: TGTGCCAGCAGTTGGCGGGACCTCTACGAGCAGTACTTC. Its translation: CASSWRDLYEQYF. V is TRBV7-2 and J is TRBJ2-7, with TRBD2 as a possible D gene (6 bases). The CDR3 runs 13 residues. CDR1 and CDR2 (germline): SGHTA, FQGNSA. V was pared by 6 bases and J by 3 bases, with 12 bases between.

The gene calls are TRBV7-9 and TRBJ2-7; 8 bases fit TRBD2. V dropped 5 bases and J dropped 3; count of bases not matched to a gene: 15. Germline V gene sequence: CDR1 SEHNR, CDR2 FQNEAQ (reference sequence). The CDR3 has 17 residues. The CDR3: CASSPPEAGVSIYEQYF. The CDR3 DNA reads TGTGCCAGCAGCCCACCGGAAGCGGGAGTTAGTATCTACGAGCAGTACTTC. The entire variable domain, with the rest obtained from reference TRBV7-9 and TRBJ2-7, is as follows: DTGVSQNPRHKITKRGQNVTFRCDPISEHNRLYWYRQTLGQGPEFLTYFQNEAQLEKSRLLSDRFSAERPKGSFSTLEIQRTEQGDSAMYLCASSPPEAGVSIYEQYFGPGTRLTVT.

The rearrangement uses TRBV15 and TRBJ2-2; D assignment may be TRBD1 or TRBD2 (5 bases each). The CDR3 contains 15 residues. The V end was cut by 3 bases, the J end by 6 bases, with 14 bases between. Looked up from germline, CDR1 is LNHNV and CDR2 is YYDKDF (reference sequence). Here the CDR3 DNA reads TGTGCCACCAGCAGCGTTGTTGGGGGTCCCGGGGAGCTGTTTTTT. This encodes CATSSVVGGPGELFF.

In regard to this clonotype: A much bigger clone sits one base away, suggesting this may be a read error. The CDR3 sequence is CASKVAGGRTGELVF. DNA for the CDR3: TGTGCCAGCAAGGTAGCGGGGGGACGCACCGGGGAGCTGGTTTTT. This rearrangement joins TRBV7-8 to TRBJ2-2, with 10 positions matching TRBD2. The germline CDR1 and CDR2 sequences are SGHVS and FQNEAQ. This CDR3 region has 15 residues.

This chain joins TRBV30 and TRBJ1-1; no clear D gene. The V gene's germline CDR1 is GTSNPN and CDR2 SVGIG (reference sequence). Trimming left V 2 bases short and J 8 bases short, with 15 bases between. This CDR3 is 13 amino acids long. CDR3 protein: CAWSYSRRTEAFF. The CDR3 nucleotides read TGTGCCTGGAGTTATAGCAGACGAACCGAAGCTTTCTTT.

This clonotype was detected a few times. This chain joins TRBV6-5 and TRBJ1-1; a weak D match, TRBD1 (5 bases). V was pared by 5 bases and J by 0 bases, with 10 bases between. The CDR3 has 14 amino acids. The germline gives CDR1 MNHEY, CDR2 SVGAGI. The CDR3 region is CASSTRGMNTEAFF. The CDR3 DNA is TGTGCCAGCAGTACGAGGGGAATGAACACTGAAGCTTTCTTT.

The chain uses TRBV29-1 and TRBJ2-5; tentative D call: TRBD2 (5 bases). The germline V and J ends were trimmed by 7 bases and 5 bases, with 17 bases remaining between them. Germline CDR1 and CDR2: SQVTM and ANQGSEA. There are 13 residues in the CDR3. DNA of the CDR3: TGCAGCGCCCTGACGGGATGGCGGGAGACCCAGTACTTC. Translated, it gives CSALTGWRETQYF.

This clonotype occurred many times. This rearrangement joins TRBV7-8 to TRBJ2-6; the match to TRBD1 covers 9 bases. In germline, CDR1 is SGHVS, CDR2 FQNEAQ. The CDR3 extends over 20 amino acids. V lost 0 bases and J lost 1; bases outside the gene matches: 10. The CDR3: CASSLATTGTGSSGANVLTF. In DNA form, the CDR3 reads TGTGCCAGCAGCTTAGCGACGACCGGGACAGGGTCTTCTGGGGCCAACGTCCTGACTTTC. Filled out from reference TRBV7-8 and TRBJ2-6, the complete variable domain reads GAGVSQSPRYKVAKRGQDVALRCDPISGHVSLFWYQQALGQGPEFLTYFQNEAQLDKSGLPSDRFFAERPEGSVSTLKIQRTQQEDSAVYLCASSLATTGTGSSGANVLTFGAGSRLTVL.

The V and J genes are TRBV11-1 and TRBJ2-5; no definite D call. The germline gives CDR1 SGHAT, CDR2 FQDESV (reference sequence). Trimming took 6 bases from V and 7 from J, leaving 12 bases between them. The CDR3 extends over 12 amino acids. CDR3 DNA sequence: TGTGCCAGCAGTCCCTTGATGGGGACCCAGTACTTC. It encodes CASSPLMGTQYF.